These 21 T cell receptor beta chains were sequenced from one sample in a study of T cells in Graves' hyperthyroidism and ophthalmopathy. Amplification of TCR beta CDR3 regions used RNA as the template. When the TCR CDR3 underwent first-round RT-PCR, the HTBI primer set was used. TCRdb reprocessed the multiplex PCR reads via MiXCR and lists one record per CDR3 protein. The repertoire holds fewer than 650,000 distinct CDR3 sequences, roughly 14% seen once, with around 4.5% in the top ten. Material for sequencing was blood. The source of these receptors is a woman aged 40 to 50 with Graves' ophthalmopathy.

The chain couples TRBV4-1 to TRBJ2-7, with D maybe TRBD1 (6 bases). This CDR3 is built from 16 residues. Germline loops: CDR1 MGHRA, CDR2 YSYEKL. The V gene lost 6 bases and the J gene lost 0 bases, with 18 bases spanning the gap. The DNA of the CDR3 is TGCGCCAGCAGACCCAGGGCAGCGGACAGCTCCTACGAGCAGTACTTC. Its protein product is CASRPRAADSSYEQYF.

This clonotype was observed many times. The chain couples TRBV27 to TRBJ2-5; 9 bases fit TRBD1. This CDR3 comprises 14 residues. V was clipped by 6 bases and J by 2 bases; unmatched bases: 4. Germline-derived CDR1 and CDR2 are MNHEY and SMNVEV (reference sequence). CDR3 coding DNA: TGTGCCAGCAGGGGACAGGGAGGTCAAGAGACCCAGTACTTC. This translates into CASRGQGGQETQYF.

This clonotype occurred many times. The CDR3 nucleotides read TGTGCCAGCAGTTTTGGTGACAACACCGGGGAGCTGTTTTTT. This sequence encodes CASSFGDNTGELFF. The rearrangement links TRBV27 to TRBJ2-2; D ambiguous. The length of the CDR3 is 14 residues. Trimming took 3 bases from V and 2 from J, leaving 7 bases between them. Germline values: CDR1 MNHEY, CDR2 SMNVEV (reference sequence).

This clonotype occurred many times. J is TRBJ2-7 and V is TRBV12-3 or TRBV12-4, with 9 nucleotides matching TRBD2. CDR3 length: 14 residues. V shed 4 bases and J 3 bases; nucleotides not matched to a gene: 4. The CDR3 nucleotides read TGTGCCAGCAGTTCTAGCGGGATGGTCTACGAGCAGTACTTC. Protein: CASSSSGMVYEQYF.

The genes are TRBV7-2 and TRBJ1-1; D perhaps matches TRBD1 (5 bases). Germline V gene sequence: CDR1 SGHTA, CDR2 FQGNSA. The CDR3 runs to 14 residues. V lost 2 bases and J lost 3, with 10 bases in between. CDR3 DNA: TGTGCCAGCAGCTTAAGGGAAGGGGACACTGAAGCTTTCTTT. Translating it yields CASSLREGDTEAFF.

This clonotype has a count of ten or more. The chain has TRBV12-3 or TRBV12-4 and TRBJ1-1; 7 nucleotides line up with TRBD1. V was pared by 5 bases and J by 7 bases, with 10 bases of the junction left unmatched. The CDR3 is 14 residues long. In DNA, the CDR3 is TGTGCCAGCAGTCCTATCGGCCAGGGGGGTGAAGCTTTCTTT. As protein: CASSPIGQGGEAFF.

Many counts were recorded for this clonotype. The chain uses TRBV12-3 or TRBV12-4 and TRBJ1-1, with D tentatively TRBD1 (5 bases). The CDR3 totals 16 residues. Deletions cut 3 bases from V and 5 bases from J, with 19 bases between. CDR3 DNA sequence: TGTGCCAGCAGTTTTGCGGCCGGGGGTCAGGGAACTGAAGCTTTCTTT. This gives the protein CASSFAAGGQGTEAFF.

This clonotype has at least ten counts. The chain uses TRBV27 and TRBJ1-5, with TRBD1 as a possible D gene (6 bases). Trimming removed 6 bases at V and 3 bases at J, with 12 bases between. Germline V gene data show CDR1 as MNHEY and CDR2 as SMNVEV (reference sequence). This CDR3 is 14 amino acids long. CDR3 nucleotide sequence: TGTGCCAGCAGAACAACAGGGTACAATCAGCCCCAGCATTTT. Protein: CASRTTGYNQPQHF.

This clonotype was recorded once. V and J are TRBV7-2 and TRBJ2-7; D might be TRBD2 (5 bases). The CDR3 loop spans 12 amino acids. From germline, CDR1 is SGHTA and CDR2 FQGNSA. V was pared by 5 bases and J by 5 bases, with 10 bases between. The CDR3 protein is CASSGRAHEQYF. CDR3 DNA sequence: TGTGCCAGCAGCGGGAGAGCACACGAGCAGTACTTC.

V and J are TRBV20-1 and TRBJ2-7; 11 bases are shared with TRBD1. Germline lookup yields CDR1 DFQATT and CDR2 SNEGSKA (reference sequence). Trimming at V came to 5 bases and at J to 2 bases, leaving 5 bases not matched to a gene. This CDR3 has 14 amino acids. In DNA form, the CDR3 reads TGCAGTGCTGGTCCGGGACAGGGGGCCTACGAGCAGTACTTC. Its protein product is CSAGPGQGAYEQYF.

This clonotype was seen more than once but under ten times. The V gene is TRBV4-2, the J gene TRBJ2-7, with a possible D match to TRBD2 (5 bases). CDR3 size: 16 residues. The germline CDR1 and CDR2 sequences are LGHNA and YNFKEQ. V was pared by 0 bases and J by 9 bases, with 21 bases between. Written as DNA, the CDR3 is TGTGCCAGCAGCCAAGATCCACACGGGATATCTACGAGGCAGTACTTC. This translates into CASSQDPHGISTRQYF.

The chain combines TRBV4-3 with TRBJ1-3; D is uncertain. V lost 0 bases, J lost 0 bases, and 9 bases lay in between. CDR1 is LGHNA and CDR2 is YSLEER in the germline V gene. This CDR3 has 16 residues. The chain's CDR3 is CASSQDGRNSGNTIYF. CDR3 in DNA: TGCGCCAGCAGCCAAGATGGAAGGAACTCTGGAAACACCATATATTTT.

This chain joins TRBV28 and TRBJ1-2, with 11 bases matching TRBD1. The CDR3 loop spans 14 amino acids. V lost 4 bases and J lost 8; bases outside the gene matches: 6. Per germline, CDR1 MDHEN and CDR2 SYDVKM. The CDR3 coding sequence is TGTGCCAGCAGTTCGGAGGACAGGGGGCGCGGCTACACCTTC. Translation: CASSSEDRGRGYTF.

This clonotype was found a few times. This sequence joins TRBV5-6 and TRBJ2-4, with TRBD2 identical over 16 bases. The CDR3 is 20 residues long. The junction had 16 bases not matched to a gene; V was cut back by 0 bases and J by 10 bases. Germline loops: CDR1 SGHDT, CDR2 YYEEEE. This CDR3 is CASSLARLGTSGRAEVIQYF. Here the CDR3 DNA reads TGTGCCAGCAGCTTGGCCCGGCTCGGGACTAGCGGGAGGGCCGAGGTTATTCAGTACTTC.

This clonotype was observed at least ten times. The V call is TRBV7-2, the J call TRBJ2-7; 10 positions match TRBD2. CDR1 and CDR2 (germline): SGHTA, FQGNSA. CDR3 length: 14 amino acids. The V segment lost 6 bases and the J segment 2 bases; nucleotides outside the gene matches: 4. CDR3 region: CASRESGRAYEQYF. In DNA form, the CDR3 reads TGTGCCAGCAGGGAAAGCGGGAGGGCCTACGAGCAGTACTTC.

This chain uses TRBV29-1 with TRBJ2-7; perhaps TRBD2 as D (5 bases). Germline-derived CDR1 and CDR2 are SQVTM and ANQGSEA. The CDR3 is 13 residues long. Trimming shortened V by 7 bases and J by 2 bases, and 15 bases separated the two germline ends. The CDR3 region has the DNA TGCAGCGCCCAAATGGACTTAACCTACGAGCAGTACTTC. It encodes CSAQMDLTYEQYF.

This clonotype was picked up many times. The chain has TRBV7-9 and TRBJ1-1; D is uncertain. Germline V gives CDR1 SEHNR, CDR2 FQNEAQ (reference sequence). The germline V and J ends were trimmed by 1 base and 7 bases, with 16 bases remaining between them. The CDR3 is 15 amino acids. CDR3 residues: CASSLDAGGNNEAFF. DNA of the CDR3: TGTGCCAGCAGCTTAGATGCGGGAGGGAATAATGAAGCTTTCTTT.

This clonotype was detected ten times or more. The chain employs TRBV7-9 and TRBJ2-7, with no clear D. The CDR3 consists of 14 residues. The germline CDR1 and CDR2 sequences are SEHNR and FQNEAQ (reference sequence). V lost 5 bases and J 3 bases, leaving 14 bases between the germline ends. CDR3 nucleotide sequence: TGTGCCAGCAGCCGAAACCAGGACGGCTACGAGCAGTACTTC. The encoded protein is CASSRNQDGYEQYF.

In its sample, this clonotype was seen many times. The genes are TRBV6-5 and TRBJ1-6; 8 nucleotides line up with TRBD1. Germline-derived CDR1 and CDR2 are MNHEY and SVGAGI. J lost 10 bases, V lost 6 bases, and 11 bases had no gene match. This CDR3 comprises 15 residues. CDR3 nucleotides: TGTGCCAGCAGGCCTCCGGACAGGGCGTACTCACCCCTCCACTTT. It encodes CASRPPDRAYSPLHF.

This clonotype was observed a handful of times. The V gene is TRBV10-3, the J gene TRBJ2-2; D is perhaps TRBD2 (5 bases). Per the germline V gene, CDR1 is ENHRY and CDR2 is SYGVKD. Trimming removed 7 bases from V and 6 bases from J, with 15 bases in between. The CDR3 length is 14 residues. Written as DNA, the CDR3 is TGTGCCATCATGGCGAGGGAGAAGGCCGGGGAGCTGTTTTTT. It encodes CAIMAREKAGELFF.

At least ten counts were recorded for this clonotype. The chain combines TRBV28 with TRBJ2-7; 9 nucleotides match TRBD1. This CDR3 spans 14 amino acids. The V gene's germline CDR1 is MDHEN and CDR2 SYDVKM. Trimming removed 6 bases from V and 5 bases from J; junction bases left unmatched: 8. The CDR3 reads CASSKQGASNEQYF. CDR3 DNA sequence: TGTGCCAGCAGCAAACAGGGGGCTTCGAACGAGCAGTACTTC.